A single sample is the source of the 31 T cell receptor beta chains below, sequenced in a study of blood T cell repertoires in COVID-19. Libraries were prepared by immunoSEQ multiplex PCR; TCRdb keeps only in-frame clonotypes and omits some of them. The data hold nearly 250,000 clones, with roughly 85% observed a single time. Sequencing was carried out using PBMCs or T cells enriched from blood (not recorded which). These receptors all stem from a woman aged 50 to 65 with acute COVID-19.

This chain links TRBV4-3 with TRBJ2-1; the D is unclear. The CDR3 consists of 12 residues. V lost 1 base and J lost 5, with 3 bases in between. Germline values: CDR1 LGHNA, CDR2 YSLEER. CDR3 nucleotides: TGCGCCAGCAGCCAAGGTAACAATGAGCAGTTCTTC. Translated, it gives CASSQGNNEQFF.

This clone turned up a few times. The rearrangement uses TRBV29-1 and TRBJ1-2; the D is unclear. The CDR3 has 15 residues. The germline gives CDR1 SQVTM, CDR2 ANQGSEA. V was trimmed by 5 bases and J by 2 bases, leaving 18 bases between them. The CDR3 reads CSVPFGGRGNYGYTF. The CDR3 DNA is TGCAGCGTTCCCTTCGGAGGCAGAGGGAACTATGGCTACACCTTC.

The V call is TRBV4-3, the J call TRBJ1-3, with TRBD1 as a possible D gene (5 bases). Germline CDR1 LGHNA, CDR2 YSLEER. The V gene lost 3 bases and the J gene lost 0 bases, with 18 bases spanning the gap. This CDR3 region has 18 residues. CDR3 residues: CASSQFIGGASSGNTIYF. In nucleotides, the CDR3 is TGCGCCAGCAGCCAGTTCATAGGAGGGGCCAGCTCTGGAAACACCATATATTTT.

The rearrangement links TRBV7-9 to TRBJ1-4, with TRBD1 matching 10 bases. CDR1 is SEHNR, CDR2 FQNEAQ, per germline (reference sequence). This CDR3 has 16 amino acids. Unmatched junction bases numbered 8, after V lost 5 bases and J lost 5 bases. This chain's CDR3 is CASSPHRTGGNEKLFF. The CDR3 coding sequence is TGTGCCAGCAGCCCACACAGGACAGGGGGAAATGAAAAACTGTTTTTT. The full variable domain, its missing parts supplied by reference TRBV7-9 and TRBJ1-4, is DTGVSQNPRHKITKRGQNVTFRCDPISEHNRLYWYRQTLGQGPEFLTYFQNEAQLEKSRLLSDRFSAERPKGSFSTLEIQRTEQGDSAMYLCASSPHRTGGNEKLFFGSGTQLSVL.

This chain links TRBV30 with TRBJ1-2; 11 bases align to TRBD1. CDR1 is GTSNPN and CDR2 is SVGIG in the germline V gene (reference sequence). This CDR3 is built from 15 residues. The junction had 5 bases not matched to a gene; V was cut back by 0 bases and J by 5 bases. DNA of the CDR3: TGTGCCTGGAGTGTACGCGGACAGGGGGCATATGGCTACACCTTC. Translating gives CAWSVRGQGAYGYTF. Filled out from reference TRBV30 and TRBJ1-2, the complete variable domain reads SQTIHQWPATLVQPVGSPLSLECTVEGTSNPNLYWYRQAAGRGLQLLFYSVGIGQISSEVPQNLSASRPQDRQFILSSKKLLLSDSGFYLCAWSVRGQGAYGYTFGSGTRLTVV.

The CDR3 reads CASSGLLAGGQDTQYF. The CDR3 DNA is TGTGCCAGTAGTGGCCTCCTAGCGGGGGGGCAAGATACGCAGTATTTT. The chain employs TRBV19 and TRBJ2-3; 12 bases match TRBD2. The length of the CDR3 is 16 residues. CDR1 and CDR2 (germline): LNHDA, SQIVND (reference sequence). With 5 bases clipped from V and 5 bases from J, the junction kept 8 bases outside the gene matches.

The gene calls are TRBV25-1 and TRBJ1-1; possible D gene TRBD1, 5 bases. Germline V gene data show CDR1 as MGHDK and CDR2 as SYGVNS. V lost 0 bases, J lost 0 bases, and 14 bases lay in between. The CDR3 is 17 residues long. The CDR3 sequence: CASSEYATGLLNTEAFF. In nucleotides, the CDR3 is TGTGCCAGCAGTGAATACGCTACGGGACTCTTGAACACTGAAGCTTTCTTT. Full variable domain (missing parts from reference TRBV25-1 and TRBJ1-1): EADIYQTPRYLVIGTGKKITLECSQTMGHDKMYWYQQDPGMELHLIHYSYGVNSTEKGDLSSESTVSRIRTEHFPLTLESARPSHTSQYLCASSEYATGLLNTEAFFGQGTRLTVV.

This clone was counted once. The CDR3 nucleotides are TGTGCCAGCAGCTCGGACAAAAACTATGGCTACACCTTC. Encoded protein: CASSSDKNYGYTF. The V and J genes are TRBV7-2 and TRBJ1-2; D possibly corresponds to TRBD1 (5 bases). The V gene's germline CDR1 is SGHTA and CDR2 FQGNSA. Trimming removed 4 bases at V and 2 bases at J, with 8 bases between. CDR3 size: 13 residues.

The chain is built from TRBV7-2 and TRBJ1-1; D gene unclear. In germline, CDR1 is SGHTA, CDR2 FQGNSA. This CDR3 has 15 amino acids. With 4 bases removed from V and 2 bases from J, the gap between germline ends came to 14 bases. CDR3: CASSSTVGRNTEAFF. The CDR3 DNA is TGTGCCAGCAGCTCTACGGTGGGCAGAAACACTGAAGCTTTCTTT.

The table lists this clone with a few counts. This chain connects TRBV27 to TRBJ2-7; 7 nucleotides line up with TRBD1. Germline assignment: CDR1 MNHEY and CDR2 SMNVEV (reference sequence). The length of the CDR3 is 14 residues. The J segment lost 5 bases and the V segment lost 4 bases, leaving 8 bases of the junction unmatched. The DNA for the CDR3 is TGTGCCAGCAGTTCACAGGGGAATCTCGACGAGCAGTACTTC. It codes for CASSSQGNLDEQYF.

This clone was recorded once. The V and J genes are TRBV7-9 and TRBJ2-5; unclear D gene. Germline CDR1 SEHNR, CDR2 FQNEAQ (reference sequence). The CDR3 is made up of 11 amino acids. The ends were cut back, 1 base at V and 13 bases at J, with 10 bases in the middle. The CDR3 reads CASSLGESLYF. In DNA form, the CDR3 reads TGTGCCAGCAGCTTAGGAGAAAGTCTGTACTTC.

The chain couples TRBV5-4 to TRBJ1-1; D possibly corresponds to TRBD1 (5 bases). The CDR3 sequence is 15 residues long. Germline values: CDR1 SGHNT, CDR2 YYREEE (reference sequence). Trimming cost V 2 bases and J 11 bases, with 22 bases left between them. The CDR3 reads CASSLAAGLSTSAFF. The CDR3 DNA is TGTGCCAGCAGCTTAGCTGCGGGACTCTCCACGTCGGCTTTCTTT.

This clone was observed a handful of times. The chain recombines TRBV6-2 or TRBV6-3 with TRBJ2-5, with TRBD2 matching 13 bases. V gave up 2 bases and J gave up 4 bases; unmatched junction bases: 10. The germline V gene has CDR1 MNHEY and CDR2 SVGEGT. CDR3 size: 18 residues. The CDR3 is CASSYGPPLAGGPETQYF. For the CDR3, the DNA is TGTGCCAGCAGTTACGGGCCCCCACTAGCGGGGGGGCCAGAGACCCAGTACTTC.

This chain connects TRBV6-2 or TRBV6-3 to TRBJ1-2; TRBD1 agrees at 7 bases. Germline V gene sequence: CDR1 MNHEY, CDR2 SVGEGT. V trimming: 6 bases; J trimming: 3 bases; junction bases outside the gene matches: 4. The CDR3 contains 13 residues. CDR3 nucleotide sequence: TGTGCCAGCAGCAGGGGGATGTACTATGGCTACACCTTC. Protein sequence: CASSRGMYYGYTF.

This clone has only one observation. This sequence joins TRBV3-1 (or the pseudogene TRBV3-2) and TRBJ2-1; TRBD2 aligns across 14 bases. With 5 bases clipped from V and 4 bases from J, the junction kept 4 bases outside the gene matches. The germline gives CDR1 LGHDT, CDR2 YNNKEL (reference sequence). The CDR3 runs 16 residues. CDR3 bases: TGTGCCAGCAGCTTCGGGACTAGCGGGGGATACAATGAGCAGTTCTTC. It specifies CASSFGTSGGYNEQFF.

J is TRBJ1-1 and V is TRBV5-6, with 8 bases fitting TRBD1. The germline V gene has CDR1 SGHDT and CDR2 YYEEEE. J lost 3 bases, V lost 2 bases, and 3 bases had no gene match. The CDR3 runs 14 residues. CDR3 nucleotides: TGTGCCAGCAGCTTCGGACAGGGAGACACTGAAGCTTTCTTT. Amino acid sequence: CASSFGQGDTEAFF.

The chain uses TRBV7-9 and TRBJ2-5; weak D call: TRBD2 (6 bases). Germline CDR1 is SEHNR and CDR2 is FQNEAQ (reference sequence). CDR3 size: 13 residues. The V end was cut by 7 bases, the J end by 1 base, with 10 bases between. As DNA, the CDR3 is TGTGCCAGCAAGGGGAGGTCCCAAGAGACCCAGTACTTC. Translating it yields CASKGRSQETQYF.

The chain links TRBV5-4 to TRBJ2-7; 8 bases agree with TRBD2. The V and J ends lost 4 bases and 2 bases, in that order; junction bases with no gene match: 8. CDR3 length: 15 amino acids. Germline values: CDR1 SGHNT, CDR2 YYREEE (reference sequence). In DNA, the CDR3 is TGTGCCAGCAGCACTAAGCGGGGGAGTACCTACGAGCAGTACTTC. Its translation is CASSTKRGSTYEQYF.

The chain links TRBV6-5 to TRBJ2-7, with D possibly TRBD1 on 5 matching bases. Germline V gene lookup returns CDR1 MNHEY and CDR2 SVGAGI. Deletions cut 5 bases from V and 7 bases from J, with 12 bases between. CDR3 size: 12 residues. CDR3 residues: CASSRTLREQYF. CDR3 bases: TGTGCCAGCAGTCGGACACTAAGGGAGCAGTACTTC.

The rearrangement links TRBV6-2 or TRBV6-3 to TRBJ1-4; D is perhaps TRBD1 (5 bases). The CDR3 spans 17 residues. V lost 0 bases to trimming and J lost 3 bases, with 14 bases between them. The germline V gene encodes CDR1 MNHEY and CDR2 SVGEGT. The CDR3 region is CASSYSGLVRSNEKLFF. DNA for the CDR3: TGTGCCAGCAGTTACTCGGGACTCGTTCGGTCTAATGAAAAACTGTTTTTT.

The V gene is TRBV18, the J gene TRBJ1-1; no definite D call. V was shortened by 5 bases and J by 2 bases, with 12 bases between the two germline ends. CDR3 size: 14 residues. CDR1 KGHSH and CDR2 LQKENI come from the germline V gene. Here the CDR3 reads CASSGSPLNTEAFF. CDR3 bases: TGTGCCAGCTCAGGGAGCCCTCTTAACACTGAAGCTTTCTTT. The full variable domain, with the rest looked up from reference TRBV18 and TRBJ1-1, is NAGVMQNPRHLVRRRGQEARLRCSPMKGHSHVYWYRQLPEEGLKFMVYLQKENIIDESGMPKERFSAEFPKEGPSILRIQQVVRGDSAAYFCASSGSPLNTEAFFGQGTRLTVV.

This rearrangement joins TRBV15 to TRBJ2-1; 10 bases line up with TRBD1. Trimming at V came to 3 bases and at J to 5 bases, leaving 7 bases not matched to a gene. Germline values: CDR1 LNHNV, CDR2 YYDKDF (reference sequence). The CDR3 runs 16 residues. CDR3 in amino acids: CATSRGAGTGDNEQFF. CDR3 coding DNA: TGTGCCACCAGCAGGGGGGCCGGGACAGGGGACAATGAGCAGTTCTTC.

The chain couples TRBV5-6 to TRBJ1-1; D may be TRBD1 (5 bases). CDR1 and CDR2 from the germline V gene are SGHDT and YYEEEE. The V end was cut by 0 bases, the J end by 0 bases, with 9 bases between. The CDR3 spans 15 residues. In nucleotides, the CDR3 is TGTGCCAGCAGCTTGGCCACCAGGGTGAACACTGAAGCTTTCTTT. The encoded protein is CASSLATRVNTEAFF.

This clone was detected only once. The rearrangement joins TRBV4-3 to TRBJ2-3, with 13 bases that match TRBD2. J gave up 0 bases and V 4 bases, and 7 bases lay outside the gene matches. Per the germline V gene, CDR1 is LGHNA and CDR2 is YSLEER. This CDR3 is built from 18 residues. The CDR3 DNA follows: TGCGCCAGCAGCCGAGTAGGACTAGCGGGGGTTAGCACAGATACGCAGTATTTT. This codes for CASSRVGLAGVSTDTQYF.

The chain employs TRBV14 and TRBJ1-1, with 9 nucleotides matching TRBD1. This CDR3 has 15 amino acids. The J segment lost 4 bases and the V segment lost 3 bases, leaving 6 bases of the junction unmatched. CDR1 SGHDN and CDR2 FVKESK come from the germline V gene. The chain's CDR3 is CASSQGDRAVTEAFF. The CDR3 DNA reads TGTGCCAGCAGCCAGGGGGACAGGGCGGTCACTGAAGCTTTCTTT. Variable domain in full (rest from reference TRBV14 and TRBJ1-1): EAGVTQFPSHSVIEKGQTVTLRCDPISGHDNLYWYRRVMGKEIKFLLHFVKESKQDESGMPNNRFLAERTGGTYSTLKVQPAELEDSGVYFCASSQGDRAVTEAFFGQGTRLTVV.

The chain employs TRBV5-6 and TRBJ1-4; TRBD1 agrees at 8 bases. The CDR3 has 14 amino acids. CDR1 and CDR2 (germline): SGHDT, YYEEEE. V shed 1 base, J shed 5 bases, and the junction held 1 base outside the gene matches. CDR3 residues: CASSLTGGNEKLFF. As DNA, the CDR3 is TGTGCCAGCAGCTTGACAGGGGGAAATGAAAAACTGTTTTTT.

V is TRBV13 and J is TRBJ1-6; D gene uncertain. CDR3 size: 13 residues. The ends were cut back, 3 bases at V and 7 bases at J, with 7 bases in the middle. Germline values: CDR1 PRHDT, CDR2 FYEKMQ (reference sequence). The CDR3 protein is CASSLGRNSPLHF. The CDR3 DNA follows: TGTGCCAGCAGCTTGGGGAGAAATTCACCCCTCCACTTT.

This rearrangement joins TRBV2 to TRBJ1-5; D unresolved. Germline V gives CDR1 SNHLY, CDR2 FYNNEI. This CDR3 is built from 15 residues. The ends were cut back, 2 bases at V and 0 bases at J, with 8 bases in the middle. CDR3 in amino acids: CASSETDYSNQPQHF. The CDR3, as DNA: TGTGCCAGCAGTGAAACGGACTATAGCAATCAGCCCCAGCATTTT.

The chain uses TRBV7-6 and TRBJ2-7, with 7 bases lining up with TRBD1. The CDR3 spans 15 residues. Trimming cost V 5 bases and J 0 bases; bases outside gene matches: 7. The germline V gene encodes CDR1 SGHVS and CDR2 FNYEAQ. The CDR3: CASSPDRASSYEQYF. The CDR3, as DNA: TGTGCCAGCAGCCCCGACAGGGCCAGCTCCTACGAGCAGTACTTC. Full variable domain (remainder filled in from reference TRBV7-6 and TRBJ2-7): GAGVSQSPRYKVTKRGQDVALRCDPISGHVSLYWYRQALGQGPEFLTYFNYEAQQDKSGLPNDRFSAERPEGSISTLTIQRTEQRDSAMYRCASSPDRASSYEQYFGPGTRLTVT.

This chain joins TRBV6-5 and TRBJ1-4; 8 bases align to TRBD1. Germline CDR1 MNHEY, CDR2 SVGAGI. The V and J ends lost 10 bases and 4 bases, in that order; junction bases with no gene match: 5. The length of the CDR3 is 13 residues. Written as DNA, the CDR3 is TGTGCCACACAGACAGGGGTTAATGAAAAACTGTTTTTT. Amino acid sequence: CATQTGVNEKLFF.

V gene TRBV6-4 combines with J gene TRBJ1-3; 7 bases agree with TRBD1. CDR3 length equals 17 residues. With V trimmed by 3 bases and J by 0 bases, 8 bases remained unmatched. The germline CDR1 and CDR2 sequences are MRHNA and SNTAGT. For the CDR3, the DNA is TGTGCCAGCAGTGAACGGGGACAGTCAACCTCTGGAAACACCATATATTTT. Amino acids: CASSERGQSTSGNTIYF.